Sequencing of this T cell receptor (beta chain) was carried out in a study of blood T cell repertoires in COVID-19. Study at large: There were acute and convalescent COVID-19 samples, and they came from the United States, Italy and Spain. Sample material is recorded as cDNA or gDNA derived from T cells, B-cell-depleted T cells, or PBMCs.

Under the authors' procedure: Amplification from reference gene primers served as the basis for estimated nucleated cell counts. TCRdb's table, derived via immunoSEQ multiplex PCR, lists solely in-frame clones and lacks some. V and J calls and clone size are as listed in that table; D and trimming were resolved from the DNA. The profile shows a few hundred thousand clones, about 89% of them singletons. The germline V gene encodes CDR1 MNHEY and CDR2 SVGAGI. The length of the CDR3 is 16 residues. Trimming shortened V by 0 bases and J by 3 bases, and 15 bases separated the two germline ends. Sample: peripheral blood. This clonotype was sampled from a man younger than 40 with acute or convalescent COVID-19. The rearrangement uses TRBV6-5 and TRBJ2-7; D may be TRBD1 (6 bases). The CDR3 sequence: CASSYSIGAGDYEQYF. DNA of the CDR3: TGTGCCAGCAGTTACTCGATCGGGGCAGGGGACTACGAGCAGTACTTC.